This TCR beta chain was sequenced during a study of T cell repertoires in cytomegalovirus infection. Study at large: Public TCR beta signatures were indicative of both CMV infection and a matching HLA type. Study-level findings and limits: HLA-C-restricted TCR beta clonotypes specific for CMV led the ex vivo response.

MiXCR was run by TCRdb on the reads, yielding one entry per CDR3 protein. The table lists around 490,000 distinct CDR3 sequences, roughly 29% of them singletons. On this clonotype: Its antigen is still unknown.

The CDR3 loop spans 16 amino acids. V shed 1 base and J 0 bases; nucleotides not matched to a gene: 7. Looked up from germline, CDR1 is DFQATT and CDR2 is SNEGSKA (reference sequence). The TCR originated in a human donor in good health (CMV status not recorded). Some clones in this sample may be carry-over from other donors' samples. The chain joins TRBV20-1 to TRBJ2-3; TRBD2 matches at 7 bases. The sequenced material came from PBMCs. CDR3 nucleotide sequence: TGCAGTGCTAGAGGGGTAGCGGGTCATAGCACAGATACGCAGTATTTT. Translated, it gives CSARGVAGHSTDTQYF.